This is a list of T cell receptor beta chains from one sample in a study of naive and memory T cell subsets. TCRdb re-called the UMI-ligation and nested PCR reads with MiXCR, one entry per CDR3 protein. Among 81,000 or so distinct CDR3 sequences listed, roughly 7.3% were seen once. Sequenced: central memory CD4+ T cells from blood. These receptors were obtained from a human donor in good health. Each CDR3 is given with its conserved first and last residue. D genes are given only for firm matches. The size entry is marked missing in some rows and otherwise reads once, few, many or a size class.

cdr3_aa,cdr3_nt,j_call,d_call,v_call,clone_size
CSAREGLANTEAFF,TGCAGTGCTAGAGAGGGATTGGCGAACACTGAAGCTTTCTTT,TRBJ1-1,NA,TRBV20-1,many
CASSLGFLANTGELFF,TGTGCCAGCAGCTTGGGCTTTCTCGCGAACACCGGGGAGCTGTTTTTT,TRBJ2-2,NA,TRBV5-8,many
CSARDSNSNEQFF,TGCAGTGCTAGAGACTCCAACTCCAATGAGCAGTTCTTC,TRBJ2-1,NA,TRBV20-1,many
CASSLRGWRLTGPATNTGELFF,TGTGCCAGCAGCTTAAGGGGCTGGCGACTGACAGGGCCAGCCACCAACACCGGGGAGCTGTTTTTT,TRBJ2-2,TRBD1,TRBV13,NA
CSAGLGGGTQYF,TGCAGTGCTGGACTAGGCGGAGGTACGCAGTATTTT,TRBJ2-3,TRBD2,TRBV20-1,few
CASREGQGAGNTIYF,TGTGCCAGCAGGGAAGGACAGGGAGCAGGAAACACCATATATTTT,TRBJ1-3,TRBD1,TRBV7-2,many
CASSPAGDYGKGGKLFF,TGTGCCAGCAGCCCAGCTGGGGACTACGGGAAGGGAGGAAAACTGTTTTTT,TRBJ1-4,NA,TRBV6-1,many
CASSFPGKGSPLHF,TGTGCCAGCAGCTTCCCAGGGAAGGGATCACCCCTCCACTTT,TRBJ1-6,NA,TRBV7-9,many
CASSLGDRGPYEQYF,TGCGCCAGCAGCTTGGGGGACAGGGGGCCCTACGAGCAGTACTTC,TRBJ2-7,TRBD1,TRBV5-1,many
CATSTLQQGAYETQYF,TGTGCCACCAGCACCCTTCAACAGGGGGCGTATGAGACCCAGTACTTC,TRBJ2-5,TRBD1,TRBV24-1,many
CASSPQSSGNTIYF,TGTGCCAGCTCACCCCAAAGTTCTGGAAACACCATATATTTT,TRBJ1-3,NA,TRBV18,many
CASSFDRKYGYTF,TGTGCCAGCAGTTTCGACAGGAAGTATGGCTACACCTTC,TRBJ1-2,NA,TRBV12-3/TRBV12-4,many
CASSGVLLARDTQYF,TGTGCCAGCAGTGGGGTCCTCCTAGCGAGGGATACGCAGTATTTT,TRBJ2-3,NA,TRBV6-1,many
CASSGGNSYNEQFF,TGTGCCAGCAGTGGGGGGAATTCCTACAATGAGCAGTTCTTC,TRBJ2-1,NA,TRBV7-2,many
CASSPRGTPGNTIYF,TGTGCCAGCAGCCCCAGGGGAACGCCTGGAAACACCATATATTTT,TRBJ1-3,NA,TRBV6-2/TRBV6-3,many
CATIRTGTNEQFF,TGTGCCACCATTCGGACAGGGACCAATGAGCAGTTCTTC,TRBJ2-1,TRBD1,TRBV15,NA
CASSYSRVWGDGYTF,TGTGCCAGCAGTTACTCGAGAGTCTGGGGAGATGGCTACACCTTC,TRBJ1-2,NA,TRBV6-2/TRBV6-3,many
CASSRGGNEKLFF,TGTGCCAGCAGCAGGGGCGGGAATGAAAAACTGTTTTTT,TRBJ1-4,NA,TRBV7-6,many
CSVDSGTESKYGYTF,TGCAGCGTAGATTCCGGGACAGAAAGCAAGTATGGCTACACCTTC,TRBJ1-2,TRBD1,TRBV29-1,few
CASSLGQGAQGLVDDTF,TGTGCCAGCTCGTTGGGACAGGGGGCGCAGGGTCTGGTTGACGACACCTTC,TRBJ1-2,TRBD1,TRBV18,many
CASSFTSGRLGETQYF,TGTGCCAGCAGCTTTACTAGCGGGAGGCTTGGGGAGACCCAGTACTTC,TRBJ2-5,TRBD2,TRBV7-6,NA
CASSLTSGSIVGYEQYF,TGTGCCAGCAGCTTAACTAGCGGGAGTATAGTGGGGTACGAGCAGTACTTC,TRBJ2-7,TRBD2,TRBV5-5,NA
CSAHRTDLREQYF,TGCAGTGCTCATCGTACAGACCTGAGGGAGCAGTACTTC,TRBJ2-7,NA,TRBV20-1,few
CAIHTLGQGGNSPLHF,TGTGCCATCCATACCCTTGGACAGGGTGGGAATTCACCCCTCCACTTT,TRBJ1-6,TRBD1,TRBV27,NA
CSAARDREKDTQYF,TGCAGTGCCGCCCGGGACAGAGAGAAGGATACGCAGTATTTT,TRBJ2-3,TRBD1,TRBV20-1,NA
CATSRGDQPQHF,TGTGCCACCAGCAGGGGAGATCAGCCCCAGCATTTT,TRBJ1-5,NA,TRBV24-1,many
CASSYESGSGQHF,TGTGCCAGCAGTTACGAGAGTGGCTCCGGGCAGCACTTC,TRBJ2-7,NA,TRBV6-5,NA
CSASLVGARQGANGYTF,TGCAGTGCTAGTCTGGTCGGGGCACGACAGGGGGCAAATGGCTACACCTTC,TRBJ1-2,TRBD1,TRBV20-1,many
CASSTEGTNEAFF,TGTGCCAGCAGTACGGAGGGGACAAATGAAGCTTTCTTT,TRBJ1-1,NA,TRBV28,many
CASSWLKWTGGSTGNTIYF,TGTGCCAGCAGCTGGCTTAAATGGACAGGGGGTTCCACTGGAAACACCATATATTTT,TRBJ1-3,TRBD1,TRBV13,many
CSARNPRTGNSNQPQHF,TGCAGTGCTAGAAATCCCAGGACAGGGAATAGCAATCAGCCCCAGCATTTT,TRBJ1-5,TRBD1,TRBV20-1,many
CGGRGRFAYNEQFF,TGCGGGGGAAGGGGGCGGTTTGCCTACAATGAGCAGTTCTTC,TRBJ2-1,TRBD1,TRBV20-1,NA
CASEAMGGSPLHF,TGTGCCAGCGAAGCGATGGGGGGTTCACCCCTCCACTTT,TRBJ1-6,NA,TRBV5-4,few
CRGLAGAGNEQFF,TGCAGGGGGCTAGCGGGGGCTGGGAATGAGCAGTTCTTC,TRBJ2-1,TRBD2,TRBV20-1,NA
CSVEGFKIADNEQFF,TGCAGCGTTGAAGGATTCAAGATAGCGGACAATGAGCAGTTCTTC,TRBJ2-1,NA,TRBV29-1,many
CSAREPQRGGYEQFF,TGCAGTGCGAGAGAGCCCCAGCGGGGGGGCTATGAGCAGTTCTTC,TRBJ2-1,TRBD2,TRBV20-1,few
CSAPRPLAGVRDTQYF,TGCAGTGCCCCCCGTCCATTAGCGGGGGTCCGGGATACGCAGTATTTT,TRBJ2-3,TRBD2,TRBV20-1,many
CASSNTGTGHGYGYTF,TGTGCCAGTAGTAATACCGGGACAGGGCATGGCTATGGCTACACCTTC,TRBJ1-2,TRBD1,TRBV19,many
CSGTGATGGNQPQHF,TGCAGTGGGACAGGGGCTACAGGGGGCAATCAGCCCCAGCATTTT,TRBJ1-5,TRBD1,TRBV20-1,many
CATDSRDEQFF,TGTGCCACCGACAGTAGGGATGAGCAGTTCTTC,TRBJ2-1,NA,TRBV5-4,few
CSAQSGRSYEQYF,TGCAGTGCGCAGAGCGGGAGAAGCTACGAGCAGTACTTC,TRBJ2-7,TRBD2,TRBV20-1,NA
CASSLSGDEQYF,TGTGCCAGCAGCCTATCCGGCGACGAGCAGTACTTC,TRBJ2-7,NA,TRBV7-9,NA
CRGIAGGYSYNEQFF,TGCAGGGGAATAGCGGGTGGCTACTCCTACAATGAGCAGTTCTTC,TRBJ2-1,TRBD2,TRBV20-1,NA
CASKDAKGNSPLHF,TGTGCCAGCAAGGACGCCAAAGGGAATTCACCCCTCCACTTT,TRBJ1-6,NA,TRBV25-1,few
CASSAHSVGQQDNEQFF,TGTGCCAGCAGCGCTCACAGTGTGGGACAGCAAGACAATGAGCAGTTCTTC,TRBJ2-1,NA,TRBV21-1,many
CASSFGQGMSQHF,TGTGCCAGCAGCTTCGGACAGGGCATGTCCCAGCATTTT,TRBJ1-5,TRBD1,TRBV7-9,many
CASSQRGQDTQYF,TGCGCCAGCAGCCAAAGGGGGCAAGATACGCAGTATTTT,TRBJ2-3,TRBD1,TRBV4-3,many
CASSLEGTPEYEQYF,TGTGCCAGCAGCTTAGAGGGGACACCCGAATACGAGCAGTACTTC,TRBJ2-7,NA,TRBV7-9,many